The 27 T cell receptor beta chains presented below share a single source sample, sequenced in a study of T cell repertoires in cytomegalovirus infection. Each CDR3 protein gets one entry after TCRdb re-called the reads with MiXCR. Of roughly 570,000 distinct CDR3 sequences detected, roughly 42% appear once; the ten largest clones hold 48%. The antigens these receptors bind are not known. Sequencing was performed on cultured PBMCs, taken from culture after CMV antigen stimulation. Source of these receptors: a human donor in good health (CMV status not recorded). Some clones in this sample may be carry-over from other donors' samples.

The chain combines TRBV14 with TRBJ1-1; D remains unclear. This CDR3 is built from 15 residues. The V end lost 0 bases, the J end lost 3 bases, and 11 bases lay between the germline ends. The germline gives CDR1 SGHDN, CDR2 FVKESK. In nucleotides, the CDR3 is TGTGCCAGCAGCCAAGAACCCCTTCCGTACACTGAAGCTTTCTTT. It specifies CASSQEPLPYTEAFF.

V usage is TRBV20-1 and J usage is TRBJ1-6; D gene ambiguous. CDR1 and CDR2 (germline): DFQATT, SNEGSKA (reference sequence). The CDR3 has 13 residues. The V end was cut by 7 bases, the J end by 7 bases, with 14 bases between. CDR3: CSVSGSSNSPLHF. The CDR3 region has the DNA TGCAGTGTCTCCGGGTCTTCGAATTCACCCCTCCACTTT.

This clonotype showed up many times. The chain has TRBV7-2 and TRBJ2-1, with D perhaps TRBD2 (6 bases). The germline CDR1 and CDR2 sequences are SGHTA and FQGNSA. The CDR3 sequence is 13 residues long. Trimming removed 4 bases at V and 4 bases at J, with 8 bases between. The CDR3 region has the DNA TGTGCCAGCAGCTCCGGACTATACAATGAGCAGTTCTTC. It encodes CASSSGLYNEQFF.

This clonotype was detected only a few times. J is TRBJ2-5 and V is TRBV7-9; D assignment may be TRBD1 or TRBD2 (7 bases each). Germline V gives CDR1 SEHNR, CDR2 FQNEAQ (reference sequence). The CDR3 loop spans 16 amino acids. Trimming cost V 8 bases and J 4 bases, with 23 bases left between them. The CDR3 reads CASAYPSGGGGETQYF. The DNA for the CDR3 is TGTGCCAGCGCTTACCCGTCAGGGGGGGGCGGAGAGACCCAGTACTTC. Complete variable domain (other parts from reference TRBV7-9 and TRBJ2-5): DTGVSQNPRHKITKRGQNVTFRCDPISEHNRLYWYRQTLGQGPEFLTYFQNEAQLEKSRLLSDRFSAERPKGSFSTLEIQRTEQGDSAMYLCASAYPSGGGGETQYFGPGTRLLVL.

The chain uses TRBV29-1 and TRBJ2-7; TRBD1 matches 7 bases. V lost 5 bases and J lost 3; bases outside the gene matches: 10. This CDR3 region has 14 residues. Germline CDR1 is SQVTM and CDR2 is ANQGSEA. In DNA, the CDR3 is TGCAGCGTTTTATTTCAGGGGGTCAACTACGAGCAGTACTTC. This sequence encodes CSVLFQGVNYEQYF.

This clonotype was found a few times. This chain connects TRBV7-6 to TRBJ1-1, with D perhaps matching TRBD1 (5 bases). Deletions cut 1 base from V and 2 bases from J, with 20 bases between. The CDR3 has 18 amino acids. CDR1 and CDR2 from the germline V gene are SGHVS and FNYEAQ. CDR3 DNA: TGTGCCAGCAGCTTAGTGACCCTGGCCGGGGCCTTTAACACTGAAGCTTTCTTT. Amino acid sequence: CASSLVTLAGAFNTEAFF.

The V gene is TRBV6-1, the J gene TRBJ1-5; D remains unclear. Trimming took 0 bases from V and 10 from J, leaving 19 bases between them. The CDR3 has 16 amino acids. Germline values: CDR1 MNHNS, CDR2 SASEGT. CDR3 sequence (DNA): TGTGCCAGCAGTGAAGCCCCTAAGACGGGCCTAGAACCCCAGCATTTT. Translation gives CASSEAPKTGLEPQHF.

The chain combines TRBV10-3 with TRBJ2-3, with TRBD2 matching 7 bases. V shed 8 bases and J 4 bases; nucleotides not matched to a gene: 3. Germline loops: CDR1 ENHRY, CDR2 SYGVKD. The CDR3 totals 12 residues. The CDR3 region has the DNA TGTGCCATCTATAGCGGGTCAGATACGCAGTATTTT. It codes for CAIYSGSDTQYF.

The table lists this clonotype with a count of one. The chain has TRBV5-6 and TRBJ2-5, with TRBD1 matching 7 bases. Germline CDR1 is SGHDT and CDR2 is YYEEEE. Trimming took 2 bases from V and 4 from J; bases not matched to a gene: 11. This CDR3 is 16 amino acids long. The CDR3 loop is CASSFLSGSGGETQYF. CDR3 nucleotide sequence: TGTGCCAGCAGCTTTTTATCGGGGTCAGGGGGAGAGACCCAGTACTTC. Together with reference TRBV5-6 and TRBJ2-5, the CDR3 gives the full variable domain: DAGVTQSPTHLIKTRGQQVTLRCSPKSGHDTVSWYQQALGQGPQFIFQYYEEEERQRGNFPDRFSGHQFPNYSSELNVNALLLGDSALYLCASSFLSGSGGETQYFGPGTRLLVL.

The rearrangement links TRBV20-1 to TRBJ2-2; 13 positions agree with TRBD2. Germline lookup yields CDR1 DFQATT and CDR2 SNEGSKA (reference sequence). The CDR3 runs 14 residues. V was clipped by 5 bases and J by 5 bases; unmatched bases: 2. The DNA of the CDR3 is TGCAGTGCTTTACTAGCGGGGGGGACCGGGGAGCTGTTTTTT. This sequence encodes CSALLAGGTGELFF.

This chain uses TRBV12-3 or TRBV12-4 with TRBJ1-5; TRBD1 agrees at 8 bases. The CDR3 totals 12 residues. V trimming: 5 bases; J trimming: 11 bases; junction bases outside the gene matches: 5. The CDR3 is CASSRRTGSQHF. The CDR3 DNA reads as TGTGCCAGCAGTAGAAGGACAGGGTCCCAGCATTTT.

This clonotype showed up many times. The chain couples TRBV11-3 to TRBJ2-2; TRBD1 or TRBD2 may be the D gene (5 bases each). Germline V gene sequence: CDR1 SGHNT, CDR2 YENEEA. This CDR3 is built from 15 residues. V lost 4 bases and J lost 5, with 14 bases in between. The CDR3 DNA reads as TGTGCCAGCAGCTACGGGGCCCCAGGGACCGGGGAGCTGTTTTTT. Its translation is CASSYGAPGTGELFF.

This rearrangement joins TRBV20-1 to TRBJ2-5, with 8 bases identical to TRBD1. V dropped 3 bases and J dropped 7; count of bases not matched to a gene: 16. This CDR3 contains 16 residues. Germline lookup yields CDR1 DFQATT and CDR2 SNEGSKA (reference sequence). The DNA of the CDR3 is TGCAGTGCTAGGGAACCCTGGACAGGGCTGTTGGCGACCCAGTACTTC. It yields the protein CSAREPWTGLLATQYF.

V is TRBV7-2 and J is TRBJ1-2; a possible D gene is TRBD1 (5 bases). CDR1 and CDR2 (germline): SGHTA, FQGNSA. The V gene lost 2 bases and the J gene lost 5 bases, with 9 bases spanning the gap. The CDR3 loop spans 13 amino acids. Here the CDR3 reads CASSLSRVYGYTF. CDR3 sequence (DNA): TGTGCCAGCAGCTTATCCAGGGTTTATGGCTACACCTTC.

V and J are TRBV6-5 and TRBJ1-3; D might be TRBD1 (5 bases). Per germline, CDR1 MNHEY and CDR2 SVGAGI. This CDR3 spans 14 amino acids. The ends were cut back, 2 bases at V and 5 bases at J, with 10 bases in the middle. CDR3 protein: CASSYGDSRNTIYF. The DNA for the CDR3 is TGTGCCAGCAGTTACGGCGACAGCAGAAACACCATATATTTT.

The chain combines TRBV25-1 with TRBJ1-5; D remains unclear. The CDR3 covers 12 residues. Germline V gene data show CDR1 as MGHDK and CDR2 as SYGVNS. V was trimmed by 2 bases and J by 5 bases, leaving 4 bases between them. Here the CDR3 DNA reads TGTGCCAGCAGTGAAAATGATCAGCCCCAGCATTTT. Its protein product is CASSENDQPQHF.

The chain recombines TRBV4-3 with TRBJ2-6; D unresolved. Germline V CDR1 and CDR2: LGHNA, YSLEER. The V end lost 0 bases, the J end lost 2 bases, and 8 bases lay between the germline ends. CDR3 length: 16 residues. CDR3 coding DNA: TGCGCCAGCAGCCAAGATGTTGGGGCTGGGGCCAACGTCCTGACTTTC. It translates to CASSQDVGAGANVLTF.

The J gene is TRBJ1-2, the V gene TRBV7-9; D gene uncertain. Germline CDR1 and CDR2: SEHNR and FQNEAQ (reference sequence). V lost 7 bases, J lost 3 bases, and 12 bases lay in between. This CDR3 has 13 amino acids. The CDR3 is CASTRRDHYGYTF. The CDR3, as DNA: TGTGCCAGCACCCGCCGGGATCACTATGGCTACACCTTC.

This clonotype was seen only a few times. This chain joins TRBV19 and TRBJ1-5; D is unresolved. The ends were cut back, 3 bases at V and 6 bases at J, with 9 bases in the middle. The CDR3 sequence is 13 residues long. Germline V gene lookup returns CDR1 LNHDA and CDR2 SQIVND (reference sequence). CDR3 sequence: CASSIALGQPQHF. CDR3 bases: TGTGCCAGTAGTATCGCTCTCGGTCAGCCCCAGCATTTT.

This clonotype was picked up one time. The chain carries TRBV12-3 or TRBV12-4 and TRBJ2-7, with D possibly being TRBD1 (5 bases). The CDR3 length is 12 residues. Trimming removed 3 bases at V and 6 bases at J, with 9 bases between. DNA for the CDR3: TGTGCCAGCAGTTTCGCAGGGTCCGAGCAGTACTTC. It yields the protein CASSFAGSEQYF.

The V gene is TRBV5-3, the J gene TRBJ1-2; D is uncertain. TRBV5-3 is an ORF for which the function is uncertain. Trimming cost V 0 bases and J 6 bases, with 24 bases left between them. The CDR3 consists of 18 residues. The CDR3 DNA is TGTGCCAGAAGCTTGGTGCCGCCTGTTGGACCGTTAATAGATGGCTACACCTTC. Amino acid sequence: CARSLVPPVGPLIDGYTF.

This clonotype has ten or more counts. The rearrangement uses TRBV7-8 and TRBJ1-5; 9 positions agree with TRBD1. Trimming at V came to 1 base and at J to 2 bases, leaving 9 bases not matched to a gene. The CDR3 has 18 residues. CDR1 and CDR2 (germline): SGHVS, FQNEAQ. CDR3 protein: CASSLGRGQGGGNQPQHF. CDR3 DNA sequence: TGTGCCAGCAGCTTAGGAAGGGGACAGGGTGGCGGCAATCAGCCCCAGCATTTT.

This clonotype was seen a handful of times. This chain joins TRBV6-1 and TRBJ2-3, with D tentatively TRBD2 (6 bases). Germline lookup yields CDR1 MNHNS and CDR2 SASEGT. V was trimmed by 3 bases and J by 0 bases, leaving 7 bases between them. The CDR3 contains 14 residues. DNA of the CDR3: TGTGCCAGCAGTGAGCGGGGAAGCACAGATACGCAGTATTTT. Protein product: CASSERGSTDTQYF.

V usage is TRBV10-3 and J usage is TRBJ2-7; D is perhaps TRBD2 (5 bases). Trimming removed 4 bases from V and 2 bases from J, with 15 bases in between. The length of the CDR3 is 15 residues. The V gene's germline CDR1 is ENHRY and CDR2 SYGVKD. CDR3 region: CAISASNGLAYEQYF. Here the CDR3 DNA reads TGTGCCATCAGTGCCAGCAATGGACTGGCCTACGAGCAGTACTTC.

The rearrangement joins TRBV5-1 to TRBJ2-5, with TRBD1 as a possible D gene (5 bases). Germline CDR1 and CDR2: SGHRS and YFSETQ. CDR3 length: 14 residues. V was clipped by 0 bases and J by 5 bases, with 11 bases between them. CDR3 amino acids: CASSLAEGVETQYF. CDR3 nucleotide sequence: TGCGCCAGCAGCTTGGCCGAAGGGGTTGAGACCCAGTACTTC.

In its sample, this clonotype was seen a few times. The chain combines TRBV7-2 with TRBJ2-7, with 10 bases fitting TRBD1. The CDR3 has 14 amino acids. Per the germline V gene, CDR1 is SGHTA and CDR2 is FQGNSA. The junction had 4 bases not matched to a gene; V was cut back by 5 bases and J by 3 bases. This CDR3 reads CASSQDRGFYEQYF. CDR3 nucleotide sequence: TGTGCCAGCAGCCAGGACAGGGGGTTCTACGAGCAGTACTTC.

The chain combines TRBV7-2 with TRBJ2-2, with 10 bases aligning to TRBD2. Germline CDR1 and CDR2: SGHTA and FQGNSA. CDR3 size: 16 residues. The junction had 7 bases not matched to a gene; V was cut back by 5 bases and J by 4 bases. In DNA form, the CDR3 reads TGTGCCAGCAGCATAAGCGGGAGGGCCGGCACCGGGGAGCTGTTTTTT. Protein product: CASSISGRAGTGELFF.